Here is one T cell receptor (beta chain) with its context. Its antigen is unknown. Germline CDR1 and CDR2: MGHRA and YSYEKL. Losses at the gene ends were 3 bases for V and 10 bases for J; bases not matched to a gene: 12. This CDR3 is built from 16 residues. This sample was included in a study of T cells in Graves' hyperthyroidism and ophthalmopathy. Aged 18 to 65, the patients had hyperthyroidism that was newly diagnosed and had lasted under 2 months. Thyroid ultrasound, orbital computed tomography, clinical symptoms, and serum thyroxine and TRAb underpinned diagnoses. TCR beta CDR3 regions were amplified from RNA. An initial round of RT-PCR targeting the TCR CDR3 relied on the HTBI primer set. TCRdb ran MiXCR on the multiplex PCR reads and lists one entry per CDR3 protein. The data contain fewer than 450,000 distinct CDR3 sequences, about 18% of them singletons. General study findings and limits: Expanded thyroid clonotypes (above 0.001) were mostly also found in blood. Median prediction lead before ophthalmopathy onset was 5 to 7 months with the model.

J is TRBJ2-1 and V is TRBV4-1; 10 nucleotides agree with TRBD2. The sample was blood. This TCR was sampled from a woman in her twenties or thirties with Graves' hyperthyroidism that later progressed to Graves' ophthalmopathy. The CDR3 region is CASSHPGAGGPIEQFF. The CDR3, as DNA: TGCGCCAGCAGCCACCCCGGAGCGGGAGGGCCTATCGAGCAGTTCTTC.